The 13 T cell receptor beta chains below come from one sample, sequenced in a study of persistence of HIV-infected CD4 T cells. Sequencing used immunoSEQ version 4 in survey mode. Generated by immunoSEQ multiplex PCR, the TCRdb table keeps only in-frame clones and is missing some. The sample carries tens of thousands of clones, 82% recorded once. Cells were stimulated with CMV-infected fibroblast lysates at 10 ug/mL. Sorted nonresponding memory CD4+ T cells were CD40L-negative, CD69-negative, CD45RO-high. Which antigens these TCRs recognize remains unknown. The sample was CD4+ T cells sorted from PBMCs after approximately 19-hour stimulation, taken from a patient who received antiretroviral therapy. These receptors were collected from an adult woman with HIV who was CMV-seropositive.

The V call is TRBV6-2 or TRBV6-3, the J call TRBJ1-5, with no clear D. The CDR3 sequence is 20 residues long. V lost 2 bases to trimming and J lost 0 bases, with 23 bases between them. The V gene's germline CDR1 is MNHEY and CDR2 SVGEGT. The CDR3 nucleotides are TGTGCCAGCAGTTACCCCTCTGAACTTGAGAGGTATTATAGCAATCAGCCCCAGCATTTT. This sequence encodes CASSYPSELERYYSNQPQHF.

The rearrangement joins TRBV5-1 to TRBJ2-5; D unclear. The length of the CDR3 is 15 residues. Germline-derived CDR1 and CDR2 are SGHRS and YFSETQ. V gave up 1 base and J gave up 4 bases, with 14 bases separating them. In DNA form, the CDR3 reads TGCGCCAGCAGCTTGACCAATTCCTTTGGAGAGACCCAGTACTTC. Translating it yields CASSLTNSFGETQYF.

This chain's CDR3 is CASTKVPLEQYF. The CDR3, as DNA: TGCGCCAGCACGAAGGTACCTCTGGAGCAGTACTTC. The rearrangement links TRBV10-2 to TRBJ2-7; D is uncertain. CDR3 length: 12 amino acids. Germline V gene sequence: CDR1 WSHSY, CDR2 SAAADI. Trimming stripped 7 bases from V and 7 bases from J, with 14 bases between.

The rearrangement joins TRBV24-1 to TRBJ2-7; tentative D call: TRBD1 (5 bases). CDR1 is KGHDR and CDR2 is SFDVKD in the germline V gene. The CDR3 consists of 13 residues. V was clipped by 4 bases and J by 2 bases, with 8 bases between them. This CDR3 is CATSDAGTYEQYF. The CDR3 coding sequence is TGTGCCACCAGTGACGCAGGGACCTACGAGCAGTACTTC.

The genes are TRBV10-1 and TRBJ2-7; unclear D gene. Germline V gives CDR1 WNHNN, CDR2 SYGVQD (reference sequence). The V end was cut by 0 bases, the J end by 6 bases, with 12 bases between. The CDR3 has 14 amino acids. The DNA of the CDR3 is TGCGCCAGCAGTGAGTCCGTGGGGATCGGCGAGCAGTACTTC. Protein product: CASSESVGIGEQYF.

CDR3: CASSQERGADEQYF. CDR3 nucleotide sequence: TGCGCCAGCAGCCAAGAGAGGGGGGCGGACGAGCAGTACTTC. The chain employs TRBV4-3 and TRBJ2-7; D is tentatively TRBD1 or TRBD2 (6 bases each). The germline CDR1 and CDR2 sequences are LGHNA and YSLEER. The CDR3 is made up of 14 amino acids. V lost 0 bases and J lost 5, with 11 bases in between.

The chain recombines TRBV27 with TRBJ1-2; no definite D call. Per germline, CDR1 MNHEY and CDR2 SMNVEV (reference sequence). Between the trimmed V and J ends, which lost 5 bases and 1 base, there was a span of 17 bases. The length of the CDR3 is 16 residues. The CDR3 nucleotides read TGTGCCAGCAGTACTTCCAAAGTTGCAATTAACTATGGCTACACCTTC. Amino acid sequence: CASSTSKVAINYGYTF.

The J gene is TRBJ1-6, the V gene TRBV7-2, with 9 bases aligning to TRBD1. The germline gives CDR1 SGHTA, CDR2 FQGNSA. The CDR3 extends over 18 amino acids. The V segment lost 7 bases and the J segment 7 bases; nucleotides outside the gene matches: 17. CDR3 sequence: CASTLRGNRGRGNSPLHF. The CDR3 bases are TGTGCCAGCACCCTAAGGGGAAACAGGGGGCGCGGGAATTCACCCCTCCACTTT.

The CDR3 coding sequence is TGTGCCAGCAGCTTAGGGACTAGCGGGGGGAGTGCGCAGTATTTT. Amino acid sequence: CASSLGTSGGSAQYF. V is TRBV7-9 and J is TRBJ2-3; 14 bases line up with TRBD2. The germline gives CDR1 SEHNR, CDR2 FQNEAQ (reference sequence). J was trimmed by 10 bases and V by 1 base; bases with no gene match: 4. The CDR3 extends over 15 amino acids.

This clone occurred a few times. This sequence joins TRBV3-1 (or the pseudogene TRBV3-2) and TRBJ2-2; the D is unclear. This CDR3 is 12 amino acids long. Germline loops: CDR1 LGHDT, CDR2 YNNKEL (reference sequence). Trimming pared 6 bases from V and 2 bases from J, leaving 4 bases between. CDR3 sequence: CASSHNTGELFF. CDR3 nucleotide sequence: TGTGCCAGCAGTCATAACACCGGGGAGCTGTTTTTT.

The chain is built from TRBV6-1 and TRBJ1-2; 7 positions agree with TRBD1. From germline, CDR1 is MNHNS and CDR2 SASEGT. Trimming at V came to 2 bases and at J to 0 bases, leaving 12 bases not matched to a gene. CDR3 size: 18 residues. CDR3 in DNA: TGTGCCAGCAGTGAATACCGTACCAGGGGGACCTCTAACTATGGCTACACCTTC. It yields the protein CASSEYRTRGTSNYGYTF.

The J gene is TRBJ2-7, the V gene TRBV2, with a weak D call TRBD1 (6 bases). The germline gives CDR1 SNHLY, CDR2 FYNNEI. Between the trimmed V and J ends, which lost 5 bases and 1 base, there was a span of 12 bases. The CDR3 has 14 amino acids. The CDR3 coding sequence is TGTGCCAGCAGTTCCGACAGGTTATCCTACGAGCAGTACTTC. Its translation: CASSSDRLSYEQYF.

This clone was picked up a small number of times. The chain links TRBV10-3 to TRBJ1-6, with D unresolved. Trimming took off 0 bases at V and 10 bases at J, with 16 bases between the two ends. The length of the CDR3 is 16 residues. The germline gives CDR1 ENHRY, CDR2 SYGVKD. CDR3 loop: CAISESGSSGGSPLHF. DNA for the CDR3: TGTGCCATCAGTGAGTCAGGGTCTTCGGGAGGGTCACCCCTCCACTTT.